The 28 T cell receptor beta chains given below trace back to one sample, sequenced in a study of blood T cells in healthy people across ages. With a J-beta primer mix and a sample-barcoded 5' primer, a second PCR ran about 7 to 12 cycles. In TCRdb, the 5' RACE reads were re-called with MiXCR into one record per CDR3 protein. The sample has about a million distinct CDR3 sequences; about 53% are singletons. Sequencing was carried out using blood. Every receptor here comes from a woman aged 55-69 years in good health.

The chain recombines TRBV10-3 with TRBJ2-3, with 10 bases matching TRBD1. The CDR3 has 17 amino acids. V lost 4 bases, J lost 3 bases, and 10 bases stayed unmatched. Germline-derived CDR1 and CDR2 are ENHRY and SYGVKD. The CDR3 region is CAISGLLTGGGTDTQYF. DNA for the CDR3: TGTGCCATCAGTGGGCTATTGACAGGGGGCGGGACAGATACGCAGTATTTT.

This clonotype was observed a handful of times. The genes are TRBV7-2 and TRBJ2-5; 14 bases agree with TRBD2. The CDR3 has 17 amino acids. With 5 bases clipped from V and 1 base from J, the junction kept 6 bases outside the gene matches. Germline CDR1 is SGHTA and CDR2 is FQGNSA. CDR3 bases: TGTGCCAGCAGCATATCCGGGACTAGCGGGAGCCAAGAGACCCAGTACTTC. Its translation: CASSISGTSGSQETQYF.

The chain employs TRBV29-1 and TRBJ2-7; D might be TRBD1 or TRBD2, each matching 5 bases. Deletions cut 0 bases from V and 5 bases from J, with 14 bases between. The CDR3 is 14 amino acids. Germline V CDR1 and CDR2: SQVTM, ANQGSEA. CDR3: CSVEDLARVHEQYF. The CDR3 region has the DNA TGCAGCGTTGAAGACCTAGCCAGGGTCCACGAGCAGTACTTC.

This clonotype occurred a few times. The CDR3: CASSQVFGGGNEKLFF. DNA of the CDR3: TGCGCCAGCAGCCAAGTTTTCGGGGGGGGAAATGAAAAACTGTTTTTT. J is TRBJ1-4 and V is TRBV4-3, with D perhaps matching TRBD1 (5 bases). Per germline, CDR1 LGHNA and CDR2 YSLEER. The length of the CDR3 is 16 residues. Deletions cut 1 base from V and 5 bases from J, with 14 bases between.

CDR3 coding DNA: TGTGCCAGCAGCTCGAGGAGGGCCCCCAAAAACATTCAGTACTTC. It specifies CASSSRRAPKNIQYF. The chain joins TRBV7-8 to TRBJ2-4, with D possibly being TRBD2 (6 bases). The V end was cut by 4 bases, the J end by 2 bases, with 12 bases between. This CDR3 comprises 15 residues. Looked up from germline, CDR1 is SGHVS and CDR2 is FQNEAQ.

The chain joins TRBV20-1 to TRBJ1-5, with no clear D. V lost 4 bases, J lost 2 bases, and 15 bases lay in between. CDR3 size: 15 residues. The germline gives CDR1 DFQATT, CDR2 SNEGSKA (reference sequence). CDR3 protein: CSATTTMEGNQPQHF. The CDR3 nucleotides read TGCAGTGCTACCACGACAATGGAGGGCAATCAGCCCCAGCATTTT.

The CDR3 reads CASSPRQPNVDQPQHF. DNA of the CDR3: TGTGCCAGCAGTCCGCGACAGCCAAACGTAGACCAGCCCCAGCATTTT. This sequence joins TRBV2 and TRBJ1-5; perhaps TRBD1 as D (5 bases). This CDR3 spans 16 amino acids. V was clipped by 5 bases and J by 7 bases, with 21 bases between them. Germline V gene data show CDR1 as SNHLY and CDR2 as FYNNEI.

The chain links TRBV20-1 to TRBJ1-6; a possible D gene is TRBD1 (5 bases). V shed 4 bases and J shed 14 bases, with 18 bases lying between them. CDR3 length: 13 amino acids. The germline gives CDR1 DFQATT, CDR2 SNEGSKA (reference sequence). This chain's CDR3 is CSANPSRRGALHF. CDR3 nucleotides: TGCAGTGCTAACCCGTCCCGCCGGGGGGCCCTCCACTTT.

The CDR3 spells CASSVGDSGYEQYF. The CDR3 nucleotides are TGTGCCAGCAGCGTGGGGGACAGCGGCTACGAGCAGTACTTC. The chain has TRBV9 and TRBJ2-7; 7 bases are shared with TRBD1. Germline assignment: CDR1 SGDLS and CDR2 YYNGEE. The CDR3 contains 14 residues. V trimming: 2 bases; J trimming: 3 bases; junction bases outside the gene matches: 5. Full variable domain (outside the CDR3, taken from reference TRBV9 and TRBJ2-7): DSGVTQTPKHLITATGQRVTLRCSPRSGDLSVYWYQQSLDQGLQFLIQYYNGEERAKGNILERFSAQQFPDLHSELNLSSLELGDSALYFCASSVGDSGYEQYFGPGTRLTVT.

The chain has TRBV20-1 and TRBJ2-3; 8 positions match TRBD2. Germline-derived CDR1 and CDR2 are DFQATT and SNEGSKA (reference sequence). Trimming removed 0 bases from V and 1 base from J; junction bases left unmatched: 15. The CDR3 has 19 amino acids. CDR3 in amino acids: CSARDAGPPGRGGTDTQYF. The CDR3 DNA sequence: TGCAGTGCTAGAGACGCGGGTCCTCCGGGGCGGGGGGGCACAGATACGCAGTATTTT.

The chain is built from TRBV2 and TRBJ2-5, with 10 bases lining up with TRBD1. The assigned J gene may be wrong: the sequence end matches TRBJ2-7 better. Germline CDR1 reads SNHLY; CDR2 reads FYNNEI. This CDR3 comprises 16 residues. In DNA form, the CDR3 reads TGTGCCAGCAGCATCCGGGACAGGGGAGTATATTACGAGCAGTACTTC. Its protein product is CASSIRDRGVYYEQYF.

This chain connects TRBV5-1 to TRBJ2-5; D may be TRBD1 (5 bases). The V end lost 2 bases, the J end lost 3 bases, and 8 bases lay between the germline ends. This CDR3 region has 13 residues. Germline CDR1 and CDR2: SGHRS and YFSETQ. The CDR3 loop is CASSFRTKETQYF. CDR3 in DNA: TGCGCCAGCAGCTTCCGGACAAAAGAGACCCAGTACTTC.

The V gene is TRBV4-3, the J gene TRBJ2-6; D not resolved. V lost 0 bases and J 0 bases, leaving 6 bases between the germline ends. CDR1 is LGHNA, CDR2 YSLEER, per germline. The CDR3 has 16 amino acids. CDR3 in DNA: TGCGCCAGCAGCCAAGAAATCTCCTCTGGGGCCAACGTCCTGACTTTC. Translating gives CASSQEISSGANVLTF.

Concerning this clonotype: This could be a read error, since a much larger clone is one nucleotide away. The rearrangement uses TRBV7-6 and TRBJ2-6, with TRBD1 matching 9 bases. Germline lookup yields CDR1 SGHVS and CDR2 FNYEAQ. The CDR3 is 17 amino acids. Here the CDR3 DNA reads TGTGCCAGCAGACCTCAAACAGGGGGCCTTGGGGTCAACGTCCTGACTTTC. It is translated as CASRPQTGGLGVNVLTF.

The chain is built from TRBV6-5 and TRBJ2-4; D is undetermined. The J call is doubtful: the DNA matches TRBJ2-7 better. The CDR3 covers 13 residues. Germline V gives CDR1 MNHEY, CDR2 SVGAGI. CDR3 in DNA: TGTGCCAGCAGTTACCTTTATTGGGGCGAGCAGTACTTC. Protein: CASSYLYWGEQYF.

The chain has TRBV6-1 and TRBJ1-1; 9 bases are a match to TRBD1. The CDR3 is 16 residues long. CDR1 MNHNS and CDR2 SASEGT come from the germline V gene. The junction had 12 bases not matched to a gene; V was cut back by 6 bases and J by 4 bases. This chain's CDR3 is CASRPTGQGASTEAFF. In DNA, the CDR3 is TGTGCCAGCAGACCAACGGGACAGGGAGCGAGCACTGAAGCTTTCTTT.

The J gene is TRBJ2-7, the V gene TRBV20-1, with TRBD2 matching over 8 bases. Matching the DNA end better, TRBJ2-5 makes the J call doubtful. From germline, CDR1 is DFQATT and CDR2 SNEGSKA (reference sequence). CDR3 length: 13 residues. CDR3 DNA: TGCAGTGCTAGTAAGGGCGGGAGGGAGACCCAGTACTTC. This translates into CSASKGGRETQYF.

This clonotype was detected only a few times. The chain links TRBV3-1 to TRBJ1-1; no clear D. The germline V and J ends were trimmed by 1 base and 12 bases, with 15 bases remaining between them. Per the germline V gene, CDR1 is LGHDT and CDR2 is YNNKEL (reference sequence). CDR3 size: 13 residues. Written as DNA, the CDR3 is TGTGCCAGCAGCCAAGGAGGTCTAGGGAATCCTTTCTTT. It specifies CASSQGGLGNPFF.

This clonotype has just a few counts. The V call is TRBV10-2, the J call TRBJ2-7; the D is unclear. Germline V lookup: CDR1 WSHSY, CDR2 SAAADI. CDR3 size: 10 residues. Trimming removed 6 bases at V and 7 bases at J, with 7 bases between. CDR3 bases: TGCGCCAGCAGGGAGCATGAGCAGTACTTC. It codes for CASREHEQYF.

This rearrangement joins TRBV7-9 to TRBJ1-4; weak D call: TRBD1 (5 bases). This CDR3 spans 16 amino acids. CDR1 and CDR2 from the germline V gene are SEHNR and FQNEAQ (reference sequence). V lost 2 bases, J lost 7 bases, and 17 bases lay in between. The DNA of the CDR3 is TGTGCCAGCAGCTTAACCGGGACCGCCTTGTCTGAAAAACTGTTTTTT. Residues: CASSLTGTALSEKLFF.

J is TRBJ2-7 and V is TRBV29-1; 12 bases are a match to TRBD2. Germline V gives CDR1 SQVTM, CDR2 ANQGSEA. V shed 6 bases, J shed 1 base, and the junction held 4 bases outside the gene matches. This CDR3 is 14 amino acids long. CDR3 bases: TGCAGCGTGACGACTAGCGGGAGTTCCTACGAGCAGTACTTC. Encoded protein: CSVTTSGSSYEQYF.

This clonotype has a handful of counts. J is TRBJ2-7 and V is TRBV7-8, with D perhaps TRBD1 (6 bases). V lost 3 bases, J lost 0 bases, and 21 bases lay in between. Germline-derived CDR1 and CDR2 are SGHVS and FQNEAQ. The CDR3 has 18 amino acids. CDR3 DNA: TGTGCCAGCAGCTTCTACCGGCAACAGGGATTAAGCTCCTACGAGCAGTACTTC. The encoded protein is CASSFYRQQGLSSYEQYF.

There are a few counts of this clonotype. The J gene is TRBJ1-5, the V gene TRBV28, with D possibly TRBD1 on 6 matching bases. The CDR3 consists of 14 residues. Between the trimmed V and J ends, which lost 3 bases and 7 bases, there was a span of 13 bases. Germline V gene sequence: CDR1 MDHEN, CDR2 SYDVKM. The DNA for the CDR3 is TGTGCCAGCAGTTTCACCAGGGGAGTCCAGCCCCAGCATTTT. Its protein product is CASSFTRGVQPQHF.

The CDR3 sequence: CASSSGTSGQETQYF. The CDR3 coding sequence is TGTGCCAGCAGTTCCGGGACTAGCGGACAAGAGACCCAGTACTTC. The rearrangement joins TRBV7-9 to TRBJ2-5; 11 nucleotides agree with TRBD2. V trimming: 6 bases; J trimming: 2 bases; junction bases outside the gene matches: 5. The germline gives CDR1 SEHNR, CDR2 FQNEAQ (reference sequence). This CDR3 spans 15 amino acids. The variable domain in full, with the rest retrieved from reference TRBV7-9 and TRBJ2-5, is DTGVSQNPRHKITKRGQNVTFRCDPISEHNRLYWYRQTLGQGPEFLTYFQNEAQLEKSRLLSDRFSAERPKGSFSTLEIQRTEQGDSAMYLCASSSGTSGQETQYFGPGTRLLVL.

This clonotype was seen only a few times. This chain uses TRBV20-1 with TRBJ2-1; maybe TRBD2 (6 bases). Germline V gene sequence: CDR1 DFQATT, CDR2 SNEGSKA (reference sequence). The ends were cut back, 3 bases at V and 8 bases at J, with 20 bases in the middle. The CDR3 covers 15 residues. The CDR3 region is CSARVGTLRLDEQFF. CDR3 DNA: TGCAGTGCTAGGGTCGGGACTTTGCGTCTCGATGAGCAGTTCTTC.

The chain is built from TRBV12-3 or TRBV12-4 and TRBJ2-7; TRBD2 aligns across 8 bases. V gave up 5 bases and J gave up 2 bases; unmatched junction bases: 8. The CDR3 is 15 residues long. The CDR3 here is CASSPRLAYTYEQYF. DNA of the CDR3: TGTGCCAGCAGTCCGCGACTAGCGTATACCTACGAGCAGTACTTC.

The V call is TRBV6-2 or TRBV6-3, the J call TRBJ2-1; no firm D call. This CDR3 is 12 amino acids long. Germline values: CDR1 MNHEY, CDR2 SVGEGT. The V and J ends lost 6 bases and 7 bases respectively, with 10 bases between them. The CDR3 spells CASSEGWNEQFF. CDR3 in DNA: TGTGCCAGCAGCGAAGGCTGGAATGAGCAGTTCTTC.

In its sample, this clonotype was seen a few times. This chain links TRBV29-1 with TRBJ1-5; the match to TRBD1 covers 10 bases. Germline CDR1 reads SQVTM; CDR2 reads ANQGSEA. Unmatched junction bases numbered 2, after V lost 4 bases and J lost 2 bases. The CDR3 is made up of 14 amino acids. The CDR3 DNA is TGCAGCGTTGCGGGGACAGGGGGCAATCAGCCCCAGCATTTT. As protein: CSVAGTGGNQPQHF.